Included here is one T cell receptor beta chain sequence, with context. The data are from a study of shared T cell receptors in the human thymus. TCRdb's copy holds only in-frame clones and misses some; the assay was immunoSEQ multiplex PCR. The sample yields roughly 550,000 clones, roughly 74% seen once. V lost 6 bases and J lost 5; bases outside the gene matches: 13. The germline CDR1 and CDR2 sequences are MDHEN and SYDVKM. The CDR3 consists of 17 residues. The sample was also reused in another study, on human thymus T cells. That publication notes: The source of the thymus tissue was resections taken during corrective heart surgery. What appeared biased in thymic and blood repertoires was the usage of V and J genes.

Sequencing input: thymocytes. The source is a boy in the first two years of life with a congenital heart defect. V and J are TRBV28 and TRBJ2-5, with TRBD1 identical over 12 bases. In DNA, the CDR3 is TGTGCCAGCAGCCGCGGGACAGGGGGCTCGGCCGGTGAGACCCAGTACTTC. Its protein is CASSRGTGGSAGETQYF.